Following are 29 T cell receptor beta chains from one sample sequenced in a study of beta chain features in type 1 diabetes. TCRB transcripts that were expressed got sequenced, as all of the isolated RNA had been reverse transcribed. Clones were read by immunoSEQ multiplex PCR, and TCRdb kept only the in-frame ones, dropping some. The data hold around 300,000 clones, with 9.5% to 11% observed a single time. Sample: naive CD4+ T cells from blood. The receptors originated from a young woman in good health.

The chain couples TRBV23-1 to TRBJ2-7; 10 bases are shared with TRBD2. TRBV23-1 is given ORF status, its function remaining uncertain. The CDR3 consists of 15 residues. With 4 bases clipped from V and 1 base from J, the junction kept 4 bases outside the gene matches. CDR3 sequence reads: CASSPPSGRSYEQYF. The CDR3 region has the DNA TGCGCCAGCAGTCCCCCTAGCGGGAGATCCTACGAGCAGTACTTC.

The chain is built from TRBV29-1 and TRBJ1-2; maybe TRBD1 (5 bases). Trimming stripped 4 bases from V and 2 bases from J, with 14 bases between. CDR1 SQVTM and CDR2 ANQGSEA come from the germline V gene. This CDR3 spans 14 amino acids. The CDR3 loop reads CSVGGATANYGYTF. CDR3 nucleotides: TGCAGCGTTGGAGGTGCGACAGCGAACTATGGCTACACCTTC.

The chain carries TRBV30 and TRBJ1-1; D perhaps matches TRBD1 (6 bases). Germline V gene data show CDR1 as GTSNPN and CDR2 as SVGIG (reference sequence). The CDR3 extends over 15 amino acids. V shed 1 base and J shed 8 bases, with 20 bases lying between them. The CDR3 DNA reads TGTGCCTGGAGTGCCAACAGGGAATCGAGGGGAGAAGCTTTCTTT. This sequence encodes CAWSANRESRGEAFF. The variable domain in full, completed from reference TRBV30 and TRBJ1-1, reads SQTIHQWPATLVQPVGSPLSLECTVEGTSNPNLYWYRQAAGRGLQLLFYSVGIGQISSEVPQNLSASRPQDRQFILSSKKLLLSDSGFYLCAWSANRESRGEAFFGQGTRLTVV.

This clone turned up a few times. The V call is TRBV4-3, the J call TRBJ1-2; 11 bases fit TRBD1. Trimming at V came to 0 bases and at J to 0 bases, leaving 6 bases not matched to a gene. The CDR3 is made up of 18 amino acids. The germline CDR1 and CDR2 sequences are LGHNA and YSLEER. The CDR3 DNA sequence: TGCGCCAGCAGCCAAGATCTTGGGGGACAGGGGGCTAACTATGGCTACACCTTC. This gives the protein CASSQDLGGQGANYGYTF.

This sequence joins TRBV6-5 and TRBJ2-1; maybe TRBD2 (5 bases). V was trimmed by 6 bases and J by 6 bases, leaving 15 bases between them. Germline loops: CDR1 MNHEY, CDR2 SVGAGI. The length of the CDR3 is 14 residues. The CDR3 reads CASRQSGVANEQFF. DNA of the CDR3: TGTGCCAGCAGACAGTCCGGGGTCGCCAATGAGCAGTTCTTC.

V and J are TRBV5-4 and TRBJ2-5, with 7 bases identical to TRBD2. The CDR3 is 13 residues long. J lost 9 bases, V lost 4 bases, and 9 bases had no gene match. CDR1 and CDR2 (germline): SGHNT, YYREEE (reference sequence). CDR3 in amino acids: CASSRREAGPQYF. CDR3 nucleotide sequence: TGTGCCAGCAGCCGCCGGGAGGCGGGGCCCCAGTACTTC.

This chain connects TRBV30 to TRBJ2-2; 16 bases map to TRBD2. The length of the CDR3 is 16 residues. Trimming cost V 3 bases and J 8 bases; bases outside gene matches: 6. From germline, CDR1 is GTSNPN and CDR2 SVGIG (reference sequence). CDR3 sequence reads: CAWSAGLAGGLGELFF. The CDR3 DNA reads TGTGCCTGGAGCGCGGGACTAGCGGGAGGGTTAGGGGAGCTGTTTTTT. The whole variable domain, remainder taken from reference TRBV30 and TRBJ2-2, is SQTIHQWPATLVQPVGSPLSLECTVEGTSNPNLYWYRQAAGRGLQLLFYSVGIGQISSEVPQNLSASRPQDRQFILSSKKLLLSDSGFYLCAWSAGLAGGLGELFFGEGSRLTVL.

Here the CDR3 DNA reads TGTGCCAGTAGTATGAACCCGGGATTTGAGACCCAGTACTTC. Its protein is CASSMNPGFETQYF. V and J are TRBV19 and TRBJ2-5, with D maybe TRBD2 (5 bases). Germline CDR1 is LNHDA and CDR2 is SQIVND (reference sequence). This CDR3 is built from 14 residues. Trimming removed 3 bases at V and 5 bases at J, with 13 bases between.

This clone has more than one count but fewer than ten. The gene calls are TRBV9 and TRBJ1-5; D possibly corresponds to TRBD1 (6 bases). There are 15 residues in the CDR3. Germline V gene sequence: CDR1 SGDLS, CDR2 YYNGEE. Trimming shortened V by 4 bases and J by 3 bases, and 14 bases separated the two germline ends. The CDR3 loop reads CASSWDGDNNQPQHF. The CDR3 DNA reads TGTGCCAGCAGCTGGGACGGGGACAACAATCAGCCCCAGCATTTT.

The chain uses TRBV25-1 and TRBJ2-5; a weak D match, TRBD2 (5 bases). V lost 3 bases to trimming and J lost 3 bases, with 14 bases between them. CDR3 size: 15 residues. CDR1 and CDR2 (germline): MGHDK, SYGVNS. In nucleotides, the CDR3 is TGTGCCAGCAGTGAGGCCGGGAAGCCAAAAGAGACCCAGTACTTC. Protein product: CASSEAGKPKETQYF.

This clone has just a few counts. V and J are TRBV30 and TRBJ2-2, with TRBD1 as a possible D gene (6 bases). Germline CDR1 reads GTSNPN; CDR2 reads SVGIG (reference sequence). Deletions cut 0 bases from V and 1 base from J, with 6 bases between. The CDR3 is 14 residues long. This chain's CDR3 is CAWSVQGNTGELFF. The DNA for the CDR3 is TGTGCCTGGAGTGTACAGGGGAACACCGGGGAGCTGTTTTTT.

This clone was found a few times. The junction differs from germline at one of its ends, possibly a read error. The DNA for the CDR3 is TGTGCCATCCGAATCCAACAGGGGAACGCTGAAGCTTTCTTT. Its protein is CAIRIQQGNAEAFF. The chain has TRBV2 and TRBJ1-1; 7 nucleotides align to TRBD1. The CDR3 extends over 14 amino acids. Germline CDR1 SNHLY, CDR2 FYNNEI. The entire variable domain, with the rest obtained from reference TRBV2 and TRBJ1-1, is as follows: EPEVTQTPSHQVTQMGQEVILRCVPISNHLYFYWYRQILGQKVEFLVSFYNNEISEKSEIFDDQFSVERPDGSNFTLKIRSTKLEDSAMYFCAIRIQQGNAEAFFGQGTRLTVV.

This clone has only a few counts. The chain links TRBV28 to TRBJ1-1, with D maybe TRBD1 (6 bases). The germline gives CDR1 MDHEN, CDR2 SYDVKM. The CDR3 has 13 amino acids. Trimming left V 7 bases short and J 1 base short, with 10 bases between. CDR3 amino acids: CASKGTPNTEAFF. DNA for the CDR3: TGTGCCAGCAAGGGGACACCGAACACTGAAGCTTTCTTT.

With regard to this clone: Other DNA sequences in the same sample also yield this CDR3. The gene calls are TRBV19 and TRBJ2-3; D is unresolved. V was trimmed by 3 bases and J by 0 bases, leaving 7 bases between them. Germline V gene data show CDR1 as LNHDA and CDR2 as SQIVND (reference sequence). CDR3 length: 14 residues. The CDR3 spells CASSILGSTDTQYF. The CDR3 DNA is TGTGCCAGTAGTATTCTCGGTAGCACAGATACGCAGTATTTT.

This clone was observed a few times. The chain joins TRBV19 to TRBJ2-7, with 7 bases identical to TRBD2. The CDR3 spans 14 residues. Germline CDR1 is LNHDA and CDR2 is SQIVND (reference sequence). The junction had 4 bases not matched to a gene; V was cut back by 4 bases and J by 1 base. As DNA, the CDR3 is TGTGCCAGTAGTAGACTAGCTGAATCCTACGAGCAGTACTTC. Encoded protein: CASSRLAESYEQYF.

A single count supports this clone. The CDR3 nucleotides are TGCGCCAGCAGCCGAACGGGACTGGCATCCTTTGGTGAGCAGTTCTTC. Translation: CASSRTGLASFGEQFF. The V gene is TRBV4-1, the J gene TRBJ2-1; possible D gene TRBD2, 6 bases. The V gene's germline CDR1 is MGHRA and CDR2 YSYEKL. CDR3 length equals 16 residues. Between the trimmed V and J ends, which lost 4 bases and 9 bases, there was a span of 22 bases.

This clone appeared a few times. This chain uses TRBV2 with TRBJ2-2; possible D gene TRBD2, 5 bases. CDR3 size: 15 residues. Germline V lookup: CDR1 SNHLY, CDR2 FYNNEI. Trimming took off 6 bases at V and 5 bases at J, with 16 bases between the two ends. The DNA for the CDR3 is TGTGCCAGCAGCGCGAGCCGGGGTGAAACCGGGGAGCTGTTTTTT. Its protein is CASSASRGETGELFF.

This sequence joins TRBV6-5 and TRBJ2-3, with D unresolved. This CDR3 contains 12 residues. The V end lost 6 bases, the J end lost 6 bases, and 10 bases lay between the germline ends. Germline V gives CDR1 MNHEY, CDR2 SVGAGI. In DNA, the CDR3 is TGTGCCAGCAGCGCCAACGGGGATACGCAGTATTTT. Translating it yields CASSANGDTQYF.

This clone was seen more than once but under ten times. The gene calls are TRBV10-3 and TRBJ2-1; D is ambiguous. CDR1 is ENHRY and CDR2 is SYGVKD in the germline V gene. The CDR3 has 14 amino acids. V was pared by 7 bases and J by 7 bases, with 17 bases between. The CDR3 here is CAINQDPPGNEQFF. The CDR3 nucleotides are TGTGCCATCAATCAAGACCCCCCGGGTAATGAGCAGTTCTTC.

J is TRBJ2-5 and V is TRBV7-2; 8 nucleotides align to TRBD1. Germline loops: CDR1 SGHTA, CDR2 FQGNSA. CDR3 length: 13 amino acids. Unmatched junction bases numbered 7, after V lost 4 bases and J lost 9 bases. CDR3 in amino acids: CASSSGQGRPQYF. The CDR3 bases are TGTGCCAGCAGCTCCGGACAGGGACGGCCCCAGTACTTC.

The J gene is TRBJ2-5, the V gene TRBV4-3; the D gene is possibly TRBD1 (6 bases). The V end lost 0 bases, the J end lost 1 base, and 15 bases lay between the germline ends. Germline CDR1 is LGHNA and CDR2 is YSLEER. The CDR3 spans 17 residues. CDR3: CASSQESGGHFQETQYF. The CDR3 DNA reads as TGCGCCAGCAGCCAAGAAAGTGGGGGACACTTCCAAGAGACCCAGTACTTC.

This clone was seen a few times. V and J are TRBV29-1 and TRBJ2-3, with unresolved D. Trimming took off 8 bases at V and 0 bases at J, with 15 bases between the two ends. This CDR3 contains 14 residues. The germline V gene has CDR1 SQVTM and CDR2 ANQGSEA. The CDR3 region has the DNA TGCAGCCTCAAGCCCTACCCTAGCACAGATACGCAGTATTTT. Translating it yields CSLKPYPSTDTQYF.

This clone was observed a handful of times. The CDR3 loop reads CASSLGQALAVRVAQYF. CDR3 in DNA: TGTGCCAGCAGCTTAGGGCAAGCACTAGCGGTTCGAGTGGCCCAGTACTTC. The V call is TRBV7-9, the J call TRBJ2-5; 8 bases are shared with TRBD2. Germline trimming cut 1 base from V and 9 bases from J; bases unmatched to any gene: 16. The germline V gene encodes CDR1 SEHNR and CDR2 FQNEAQ (reference sequence). The CDR3 contains 17 residues.

This clone was counted a few times. V gene TRBV6-6 combines with J gene TRBJ2-1, with 8 bases that match TRBD2. Trimming removed 0 bases from V and 6 bases from J; junction bases left unmatched: 4. CDR1 and CDR2 from the germline V gene are MNHNY and SVGAGI (reference sequence). The length of the CDR3 is 15 residues. The CDR3 reads CASSYSPAGANEQFF. The CDR3 region has the DNA TGTGCCAGCAGTTACTCACCAGCGGGAGCCAATGAGCAGTTCTTC.

A few counts support this clone. The chain carries TRBV30 and TRBJ2-7; D possibly corresponds to TRBD2 (6 bases). This CDR3 is built from 13 residues. V was pared by 2 bases and J by 3 bases, with 11 bases between. From germline, CDR1 is GTSNPN and CDR2 SVGIG (reference sequence). The CDR3 is CAWSIGGLYEQYF. In DNA form, the CDR3 reads TGTGCCTGGAGTATTGGGGGACTCTACGAGCAGTACTTC.

The rearrangement uses TRBV18 and TRBJ2-7; 13 bases map to TRBD2. With 0 bases clipped from V and 0 bases from J, the junction kept 5 bases outside the gene matches. Germline CDR1 is KGHSH and CDR2 is LQKENI. This CDR3 spans 18 amino acids. This CDR3 is CASSPPIGLAGDSYEQYF. The DNA for the CDR3 is TGTGCCAGCTCACCACCGATTGGACTAGCGGGAGACTCCTACGAGCAGTACTTC.

The CDR3 here is CSVALTTNTGELFF. In DNA form, the CDR3 reads TGCAGCGTGGCTTTGACAACGAACACCGGGGAGCTGTTTTTT. The rearrangement joins TRBV29-1 to TRBJ2-2; D is unresolved. V lost 6 bases, J lost 0 bases, and 11 bases lay in between. CDR1 and CDR2 (germline): SQVTM, ANQGSEA. The CDR3 loop spans 14 amino acids.

This chain links TRBV7-2 with TRBJ2-1; 10 nucleotides align to TRBD1. Germline-derived CDR1 and CDR2 are SGHTA and FQGNSA. CDR3 length: 17 amino acids. The trim removed 5 bases at V and 7 bases at J, leaving 14 bases unmatched. The CDR3 nucleotides read TGTGCCAGCAGCAGACAGGGGACAGGGGTTTCTGGGAATGAGCAGTTCTTC. Encoded protein: CASSRQGTGVSGNEQFF.

This clone was detected a few times. The CDR3 DNA reads TGCGCCAGCAGTCAGGGATTACCTAATGAAAAACTGTTTTTT. Amino acid sequence: CASSQGLPNEKLFF. The gene calls are TRBV5-1 and TRBJ1-4; perhaps TRBD1 as D (5 bases). Trimming took 5 bases from V and 3 from J, leaving 11 bases between them. Germline CDR1 and CDR2: SGHRS and YFSETQ. This CDR3 spans 14 amino acids.